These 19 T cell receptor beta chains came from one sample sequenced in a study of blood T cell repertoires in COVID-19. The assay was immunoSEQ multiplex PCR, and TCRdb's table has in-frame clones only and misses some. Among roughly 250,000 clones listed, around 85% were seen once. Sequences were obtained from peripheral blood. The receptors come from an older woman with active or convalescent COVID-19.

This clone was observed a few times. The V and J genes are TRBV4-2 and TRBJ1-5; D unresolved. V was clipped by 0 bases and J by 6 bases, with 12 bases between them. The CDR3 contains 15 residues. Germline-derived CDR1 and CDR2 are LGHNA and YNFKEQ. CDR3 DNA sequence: TGTGCCAGCAGCCAAGAAGACGGGATCGGTCAGCCCCAGCATTTT. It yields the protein CASSQEDGIGQPQHF.

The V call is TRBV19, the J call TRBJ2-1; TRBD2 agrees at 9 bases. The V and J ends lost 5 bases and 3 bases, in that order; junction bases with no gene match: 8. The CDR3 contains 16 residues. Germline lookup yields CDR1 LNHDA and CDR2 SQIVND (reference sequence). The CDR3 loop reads CASSSGTSPHYNEQFF. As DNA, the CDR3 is TGTGCCAGTAGTTCCGGGACTAGCCCACACTACAATGAGCAGTTCTTC. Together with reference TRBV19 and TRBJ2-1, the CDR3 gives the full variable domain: DGGITQSPKYLFRKEGQNVTLSCEQNLNHDAMYWYRQDPGQGLRLIYYSQIVNDFQKGDIAEGYSVSREKKESFPLTVTSAQKNPTAFYLCASSSGTSPHYNEQFFGPGTRLTVL.

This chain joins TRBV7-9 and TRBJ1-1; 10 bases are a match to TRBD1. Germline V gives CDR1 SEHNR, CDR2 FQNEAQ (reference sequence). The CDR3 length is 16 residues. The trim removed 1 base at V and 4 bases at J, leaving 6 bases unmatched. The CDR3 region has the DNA TGTGCCAGCAGCTTAGACTCGGGACAGGGGAGCACTGAAGCTTTCTTT. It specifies CASSLDSGQGSTEAFF.

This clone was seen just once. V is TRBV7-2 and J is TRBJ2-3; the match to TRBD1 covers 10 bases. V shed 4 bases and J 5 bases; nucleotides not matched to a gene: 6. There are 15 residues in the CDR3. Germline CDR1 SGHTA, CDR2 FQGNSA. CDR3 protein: CASSWGQGIRDTQYF. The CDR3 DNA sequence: TGTGCCAGCAGCTGGGGACAGGGGATTAGAGATACGCAGTATTTT.

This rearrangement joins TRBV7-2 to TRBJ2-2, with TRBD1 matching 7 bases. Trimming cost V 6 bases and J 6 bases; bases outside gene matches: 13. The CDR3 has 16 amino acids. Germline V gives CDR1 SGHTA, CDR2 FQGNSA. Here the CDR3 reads CASSPAGTEIAGELFF. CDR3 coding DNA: TGTGCCAGCAGTCCCGCCGGGACAGAGATTGCCGGGGAGCTGTTTTTT.

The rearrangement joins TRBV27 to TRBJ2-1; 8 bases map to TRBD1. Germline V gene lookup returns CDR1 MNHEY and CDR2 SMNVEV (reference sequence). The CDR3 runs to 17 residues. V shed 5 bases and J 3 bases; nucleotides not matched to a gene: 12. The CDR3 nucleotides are TGTGCCAGCAGTACCTCCTTCAGACAGGGGCTCTACAATGAGCAGTTCTTC. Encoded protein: CASSTSFRQGLYNEQFF.

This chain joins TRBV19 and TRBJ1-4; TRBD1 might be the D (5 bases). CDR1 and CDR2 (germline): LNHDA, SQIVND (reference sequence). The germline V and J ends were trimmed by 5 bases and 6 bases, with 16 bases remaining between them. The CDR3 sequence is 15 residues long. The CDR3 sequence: CASSPLKGRDEKLFF. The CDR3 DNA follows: TGTGCCAGTAGTCCCCTAAAGGGGAGGGATGAAAAACTGTTTTTT.

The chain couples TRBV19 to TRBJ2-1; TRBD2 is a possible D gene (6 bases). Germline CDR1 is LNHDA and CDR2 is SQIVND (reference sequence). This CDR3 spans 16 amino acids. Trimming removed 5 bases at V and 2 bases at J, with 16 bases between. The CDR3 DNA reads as TGTGCCAGTAGTTCTGATGGGGGGAAGCCCTACAATGAGCAGTTCTTC. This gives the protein CASSSDGGKPYNEQFF. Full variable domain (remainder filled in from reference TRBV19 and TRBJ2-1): DGGITQSPKYLFRKEGQNVTLSCEQNLNHDAMYWYRQDPGQGLRLIYYSQIVNDFQKGDIAEGYSVSREKKESFPLTVTSAQKNPTAFYLCASSSDGGKPYNEQFFGPGTRLTVL.

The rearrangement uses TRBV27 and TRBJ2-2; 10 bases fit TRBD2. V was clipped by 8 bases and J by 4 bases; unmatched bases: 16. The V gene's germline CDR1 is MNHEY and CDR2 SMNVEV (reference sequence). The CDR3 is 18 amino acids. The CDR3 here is CASGLPPLAGVGTGELFF. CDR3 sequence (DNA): TGTGCCAGCGGACTACCTCCTCTAGCGGGAGTAGGCACCGGGGAGCTGTTTTTT.

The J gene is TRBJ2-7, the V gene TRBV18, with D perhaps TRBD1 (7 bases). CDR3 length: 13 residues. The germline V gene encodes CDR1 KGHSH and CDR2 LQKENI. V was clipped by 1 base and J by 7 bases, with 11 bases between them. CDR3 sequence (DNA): TGTGCCAGCTCACCACAGGGGGCGGGGGAGCAGTACGTC. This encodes CASSPQGAGEQYV.

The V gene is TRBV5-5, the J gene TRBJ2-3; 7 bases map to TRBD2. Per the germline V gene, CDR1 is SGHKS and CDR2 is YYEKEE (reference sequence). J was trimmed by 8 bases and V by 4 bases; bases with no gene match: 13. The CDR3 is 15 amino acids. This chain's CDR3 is CASSIRDYEVGTQYF. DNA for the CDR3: TGTGCCAGCAGCATCCGGGACTACGAAGTCGGTACGCAGTATTTT.

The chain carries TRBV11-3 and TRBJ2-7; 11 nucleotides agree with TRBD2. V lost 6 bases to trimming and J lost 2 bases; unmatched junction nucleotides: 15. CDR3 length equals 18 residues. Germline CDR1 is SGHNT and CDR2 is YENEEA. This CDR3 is CASSHTALAGGLPYEQYF. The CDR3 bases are TGTGCCAGCAGTCATACCGCCCTAGCGGGAGGCCTACCCTACGAGCAGTACTTC.

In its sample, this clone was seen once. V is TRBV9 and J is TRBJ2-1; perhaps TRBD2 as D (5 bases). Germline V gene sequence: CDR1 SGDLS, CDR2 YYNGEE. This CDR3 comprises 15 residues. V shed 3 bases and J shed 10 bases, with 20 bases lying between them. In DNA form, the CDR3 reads TGTGCCAGCAGCGAAACTAGTTCAGCCACACAGGAGCAGTTCTTC. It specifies CASSETSSATQEQFF.

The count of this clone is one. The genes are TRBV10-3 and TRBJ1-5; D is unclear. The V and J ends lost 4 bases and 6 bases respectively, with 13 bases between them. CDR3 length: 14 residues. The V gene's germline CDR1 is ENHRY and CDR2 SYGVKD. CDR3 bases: TGTGCCATCAGTGCCCGGGATCCCGGTCAGCCCCAGCATTTT. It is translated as CAISARDPGQPQHF.

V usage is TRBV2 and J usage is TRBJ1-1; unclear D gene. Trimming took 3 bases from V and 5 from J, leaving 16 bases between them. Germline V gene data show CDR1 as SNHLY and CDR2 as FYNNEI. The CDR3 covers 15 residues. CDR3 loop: CASSDRGPIRTEAFF. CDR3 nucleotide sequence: TGTGCCAGCAGTGATCGAGGGCCAATTCGGACTGAAGCTTTCTTT.

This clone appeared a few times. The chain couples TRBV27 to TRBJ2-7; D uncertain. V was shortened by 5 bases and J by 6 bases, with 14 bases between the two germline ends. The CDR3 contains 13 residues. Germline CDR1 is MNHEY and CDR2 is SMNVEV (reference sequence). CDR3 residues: CASSLASSIEQYF. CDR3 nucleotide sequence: TGTGCCAGCAGTCTTGCGTCTTCGATCGAGCAGTACTTC.

This chain's CDR3 is CASTLGTGNNSPLHF. CDR3 nucleotide sequence: TGTGCCAGCACCTTAGGGACAGGGAATAATTCACCCCTCCACTTT. The V and J genes are TRBV2 and TRBJ1-6; TRBD1 agrees at 9 bases. CDR1 SNHLY and CDR2 FYNNEI come from the germline V gene. V shed 7 bases, J shed 5 bases, and the junction held 6 bases outside the gene matches. There are 15 residues in the CDR3.

The CDR3 spells CASSLLQGGTEAFF. The DNA for the CDR3 is TGTGCCAGCAGCTTATTGCAGGGAGGAACTGAAGCTTTCTTT. The chain recombines TRBV7-2 with TRBJ1-1, with a tentative D call TRBD1 (5 bases). The CDR3 is made up of 14 amino acids. Trimming removed 2 bases at V and 5 bases at J, with 12 bases between. Germline CDR1 reads SGHTA; CDR2 reads FQGNSA. Variable domain in full (rest from reference TRBV7-2 and TRBJ1-1): GAGVSQSPSNKVTEKGKDVELRCDPISGHTALYWYRQSLGQGLEFLIYFQGNSAPDKSGLPSDRFSAERTGGSVSTLTIQRTQQEDSAVYLCASSLLQGGTEAFFGQGTRLTVV.

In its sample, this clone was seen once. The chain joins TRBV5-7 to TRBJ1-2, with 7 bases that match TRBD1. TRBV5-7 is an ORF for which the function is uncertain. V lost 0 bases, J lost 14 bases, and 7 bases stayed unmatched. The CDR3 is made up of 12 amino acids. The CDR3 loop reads CASSLAGTAGTF. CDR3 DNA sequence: TGTGCCAGCAGCTTGGCCGGGACAGCTGGGACCTTC.